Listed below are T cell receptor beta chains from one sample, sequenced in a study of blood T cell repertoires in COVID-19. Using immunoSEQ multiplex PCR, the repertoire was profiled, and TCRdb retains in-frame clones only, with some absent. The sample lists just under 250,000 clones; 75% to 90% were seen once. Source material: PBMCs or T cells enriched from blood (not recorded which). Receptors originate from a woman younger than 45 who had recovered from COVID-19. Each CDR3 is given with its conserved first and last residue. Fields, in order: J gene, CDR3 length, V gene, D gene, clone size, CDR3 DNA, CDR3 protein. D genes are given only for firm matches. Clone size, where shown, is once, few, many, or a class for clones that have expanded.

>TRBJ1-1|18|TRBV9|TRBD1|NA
TGTGCCAGCAGCGTAGGGACAGGGGTGCGCGAGGGACGATCTGAAGCTTTCTTT
CASSVGTGVREGRSEAFF
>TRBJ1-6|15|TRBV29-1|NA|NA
TGCAGGGGCAGGGGAGGGCCGGTTCCTAATTCACCCCTCCACTTT
CRGRGGPVPNSPLHF
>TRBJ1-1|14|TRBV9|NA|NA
TGTGCCAGCAGCGTAATCGGGGGGAACACTGAAGCTTTCTTT
CASSVIGGNTEAFF
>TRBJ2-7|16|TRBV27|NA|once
TGTGCCAGCAGTAACGCCTACACTAGTAGGACTGACGAGCAGTACTTC
CASSNAYTSRTDEQYF
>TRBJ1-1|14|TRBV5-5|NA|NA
TGTGCCAGCAGCTTGGTCCTCTTTAACACTGAAGCTTTCTTT
CASSLVLFNTEAFF
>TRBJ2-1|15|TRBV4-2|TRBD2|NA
TGTGCCAGCAGCCCGTCTAGCGGGCTTCACAATGAGCAGTTCTTC
CASSPSSGLHNEQFF
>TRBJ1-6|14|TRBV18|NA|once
TGTGCCAGCTCACCAGCAGGGGAGAGTTCACCCCTCCACTTT
CASSPAGESSPLHF
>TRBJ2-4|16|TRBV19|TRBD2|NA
TGTGCCAGTAGTCTATTGCCCGGGACTAGCTTCAACATTCAGTACTTC
CASSLLPGTSFNIQYF
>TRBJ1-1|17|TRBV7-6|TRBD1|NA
TGTGCCAGCAGCCATGCGGCGCCAAGGGGGCCGGACACTGAAGCTTTCTTT
CASSHAAPRGPDTEAFF
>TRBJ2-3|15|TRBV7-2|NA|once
TGTGCCAGCAGCTATGGGGGGGCGAGGACAGATACGCAGTATTTT
CASSYGGARTDTQYF
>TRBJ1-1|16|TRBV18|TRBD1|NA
TGTGCCAGCTCACCAGTAACAGGGGGCGCGGGGACTGAAGCTTTCTTT
CASSPVTGGAGTEAFF
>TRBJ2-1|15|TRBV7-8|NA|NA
TGTGCCAGCAGCTTAGGGTCGCTTCGGGAGAATGAGCAGTTCTTC
CASSLGSLRENEQFF
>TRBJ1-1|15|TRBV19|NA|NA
TGTGCCAGTAGTATAGATATACAAGAGAACACTGAAGCTTTCTTT
CASSIDIQENTEAFF
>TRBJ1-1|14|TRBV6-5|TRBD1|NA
TGTGCCAGCAGAAGGAGACAGGGGATGGCTGAAGCTTTCTTT
CASRRRQGMAEAFF
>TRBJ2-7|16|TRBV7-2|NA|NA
TGTGCCAGCAGCTTATGGGGTAGCGCTAGCTCCTACGAGCAGTACTTC
CASSLWGSASSYEQYF
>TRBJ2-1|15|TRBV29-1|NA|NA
TGCAGCGTTGAAGGGACACAAGAAACCGACAATGAGCAGTTCTTC
CSVEGTQETDNEQFF
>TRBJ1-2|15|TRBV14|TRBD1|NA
TGTGCCAGCAGCCAAGTAGTGGGACAGAACTATGGCTACACCTTC
CASSQVVGQNYGYTF
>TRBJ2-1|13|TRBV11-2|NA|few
TGTGCCAGCAGCCCTACTAGGGACACAGGGCAGTTCTTC
CASSPTRDTGQFF
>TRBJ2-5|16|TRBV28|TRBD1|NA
TGTGCCAGCAGTTTAGGCGACAGGGGAGGACAAGAGACCCAGTACTTC
CASSLGDRGGQETQYF
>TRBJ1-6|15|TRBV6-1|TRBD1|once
TGTGCCAGCAGTGATTCGGGACAGGGCGATTCACCCCTCCACTTT
CASSDSGQGDSPLHF
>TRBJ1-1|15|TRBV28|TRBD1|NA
TGTGCCAGCACCCCCCCTAACAGGGGAAACACTGAAGCTTTCTTT
CASTPPNRGNTEAFF
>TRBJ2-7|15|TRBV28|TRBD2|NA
TGTGCCACAGAAGACGGGACTAGCGGGAGTCCCGAGCAGTACTTC
CATEDGTSGSPEQYF
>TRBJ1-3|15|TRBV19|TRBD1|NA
TGTGCCAGTAGTCCTTCGGGACAGTTGGGAAACACCATATATTTT
CASSPSGQLGNTIYF
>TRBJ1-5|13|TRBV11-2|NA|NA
TGTGCCAGCAGCTTAGAAGCCTATCAGCCCCAGCATTTT
CASSLEAYQPQHF
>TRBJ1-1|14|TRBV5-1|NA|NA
TGCGCCAGCAGCCCGATACAGGAGAACACTGAAGCTTTCTTT
CASSPIQENTEAFF
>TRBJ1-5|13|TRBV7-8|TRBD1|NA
TGTGCCAGCGGCCGACAGGGGGATGAGCCCCAGCATTTT
CASGRQGDEPQHF
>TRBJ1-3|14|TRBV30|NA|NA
TGTGCCTGGAGTGGGGCCTTGTCTGGAAACACCATATATTTT
CAWSGALSGNTIYF
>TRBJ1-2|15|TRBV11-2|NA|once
TGTGCCAGCAGCTTAGGGGCGATTCCTAACTATGGCTACACCTTC
CASSLGAIPNYGYTF
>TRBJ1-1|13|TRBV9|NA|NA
TGTGCCCGCAGCGGCGGGGCGGGGGGTGAAGCTTTCTTT
CARSGGAGGEAFF
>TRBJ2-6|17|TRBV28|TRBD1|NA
TGTGCCAGCCTCAGGGGGCGGTCAAGCTCTGGGGCCAACGTCCTGACTTTC
CASLRGRSSSGANVLTF
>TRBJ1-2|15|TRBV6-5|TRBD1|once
TGTGCCAGCAGTCCAGCGGACAGGGGGGTTCAGGGCTACACCTTC
CASSPADRGVQGYTF
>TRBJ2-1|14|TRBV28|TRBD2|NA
TGTGCCAGCAGAGCGGGAGCATCCTACAATGAGCAGTTCTTC
CASRAGASYNEQFF
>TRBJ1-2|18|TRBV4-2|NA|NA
TGTGCCAGCAGCCAAGATACCGGGAGTCCGACAGCGATCTATGGCTACACCTTC
CASSQDTGSPTAIYGYTF
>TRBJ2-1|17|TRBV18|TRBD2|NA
TGTGCCAGCTCACCACCGGTCCTAGCGGGGGAATACAATGAGCAGTTCTTC
CASSPPVLAGEYNEQFF
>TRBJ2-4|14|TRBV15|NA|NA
TGTGCCACCAGCAGAGCGCCAGGGATGGACATTCAGTACTTC
CATSRAPGMDIQYF
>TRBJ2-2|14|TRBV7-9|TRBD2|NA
TGTGCCAGCAGCGTCACTAGCGGGAGCGGGGAGCTGTTTTTT
CASSVTSGSGELFF
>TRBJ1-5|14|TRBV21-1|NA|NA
TGTGCCAGCAGCAAGGGACAGGGGGATCAGCCCCAGCATTTT
CASSKGQGDQPQHF
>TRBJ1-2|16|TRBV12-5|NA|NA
TGTGCTAGTGGTCCTTCCAACCGTAGGGGTTTCGATGGCTACACCTTC
CASGPSNRRGFDGYTF
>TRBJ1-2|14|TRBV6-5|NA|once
TGTGCCAGCAGTCGGGACAAAACTAGGGCTGGCTACACCTTC
CASSRDKTRAGYTF
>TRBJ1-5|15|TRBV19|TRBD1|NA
TGTGCCAGTAGCCGCGACAGGGGAGGTCCGCAGCCCCAGCATTTT
CASSRDRGGPQPQHF
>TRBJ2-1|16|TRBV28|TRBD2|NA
TGTGCCAGCAGTTCCTCGGCGGGAGGGTCCCACAATGAGCAGTTCTTC
CASSSSAGGSHNEQFF
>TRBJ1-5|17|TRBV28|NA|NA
TGTGCCAGCAGTATCTGGGGGCGAAAATATAGCAATCAGCCCCAGCATTTT
CASSIWGRKYSNQPQHF
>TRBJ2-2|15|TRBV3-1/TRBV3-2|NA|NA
TGTGCCAGCAGCCAAGACCTAACGAACACCGGGGAGCTGTTTTTT
CASSQDLTNTGELFF
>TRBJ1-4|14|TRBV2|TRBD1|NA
TGTGCCAGCAGTTACAGGGGGCCGGGGGAAAAACTGTTTTTT
CASSYRGPGEKLFF
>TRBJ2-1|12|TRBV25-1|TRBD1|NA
TGTGCCAGCGGGACAGATATCAATGAGCAGTTCTTC
CASGTDINEQFF
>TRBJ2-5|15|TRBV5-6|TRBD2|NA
TGTGCCAGCAGCTTGGAAAGCGGGAGGGGAGAGACCCAGTACTTC
CASSLESGRGETQYF
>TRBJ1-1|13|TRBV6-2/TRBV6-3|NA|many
TGTGCCAGCAGTTACTCGAATCGGGTTGAAGCTTTCTTT
CASSYSNRVEAFF